One sample yielded the 31 T cell receptor beta chains listed below, sequenced in a study of T-cell reconstitution after alpha-beta-depleted transplantation in children. During its preparation, the TCRbeta library received unique molecular identifiers. Each CDR3 protein gets one entry after TCRdb re-called the PCR reads with MiXCR. The sample lists approximately 91,000 distinct CDR3 sequences; roughly 8% were seen once. Sequencing used PBMCs from the stem cell graft donor, obtained from the stem cell graft. The receptor source for this set is a human donor who donated a stem cell graft to a child with congenital amegakaryocytic thrombocytopenia.

This clonotype was recorded at least ten times. The rearrangement joins TRBV20-1 to TRBJ1-5; 7 bases agree with TRBD1. V dropped 3 bases and J dropped 0; count of bases not matched to a gene: 14. This CDR3 spans 18 amino acids. Germline V gene sequence: CDR1 DFQATT, CDR2 SNEGSKA (reference sequence). CDR3: CSASNPGGRGGSNQPQHF. DNA for the CDR3: TGCAGTGCTAGTAACCCAGGGGGGCGAGGGGGTAGCAATCAGCCCCAGCATTTT.

This clonotype was seen at least ten times. The J gene is TRBJ1-5, the V gene TRBV7-8; no definite D call. There are 15 residues in the CDR3. V was trimmed by 1 base and J by 6 bases, leaving 13 bases between them. The germline gives CDR1 SGHVS, CDR2 FQNEAQ. DNA of the CDR3: TGTGCCAGCAGCTTAGGCACCTTAGCGAGTCAGCCCCAGCATTTT. It encodes CASSLGTLASQPQHF.

The chain employs TRBV2 and TRBJ2-3; D could derive from TRBD1 or TRBD2 (6 bases each). V was cut by 10 bases and J by 3 bases, with 17 bases left in between. Germline V gene sequence: CDR1 SNHLY, CDR2 FYNNEI. CDR3 size: 14 residues. The CDR3: CAKKVGGQTDTQYF. DNA for the CDR3: TGTGCCAAAAAAGTTGGGGGGCAGACAGATACGCAGTATTTT.

This clonotype was recorded a few times. The chain employs TRBV3-1 and TRBJ2-2; 7 positions match TRBD2. The germline V gene encodes CDR1 LGHDT and CDR2 YNNKEL (reference sequence). The V and J ends lost 3 bases and 5 bases, in that order; junction bases with no gene match: 6. The CDR3 totals 15 residues. In DNA form, the CDR3 reads TGTGCCAGCAGCCAGGGTAGCGGGCCGACCGGGGAGCTGTTTTTT. It specifies CASSQGSGPTGELFF.

The J gene is TRBJ1-4, the V gene TRBV7-9; D is uncertain. Per the germline V gene, CDR1 is SEHNR and CDR2 is FQNEAQ (reference sequence). This CDR3 spans 15 amino acids. The V and J ends lost 4 bases and 5 bases respectively, with 14 bases between them. CDR3 sequence: CASSSKSHTNEKLFF. CDR3 in DNA: TGTGCCAGCAGCTCTAAATCCCACACGAATGAAAAACTGTTTTTT.

This clonotype has ten or more counts. CDR3 DNA sequence: TGCGCCAGCAGCTTGGAGGCGGGGAACTATGGCTACACCTTC. Its protein product is CASSLEAGNYGYTF. This chain uses TRBV5-1 with TRBJ1-2; no clear D. The V gene lost 0 bases and the J gene lost 2 bases, with 8 bases spanning the gap. CDR1 SGHRS and CDR2 YFSETQ come from the germline V gene. There are 14 residues in the CDR3.

There are many counts of this clonotype. V gene TRBV29-1 combines with J gene TRBJ2-7; no reliable D call. The CDR3 has 12 residues. The V gene lost 5 bases and the J gene lost 0 bases, with 8 bases spanning the gap. The germline V gene encodes CDR1 SQVTM and CDR2 ANQGSEA. The CDR3 nucleotides read TGCAGCGTTACTCCTAACTCCTACGAGCAGTACTTC. This gives the protein CSVTPNSYEQYF.

Ten or more counts support this clonotype. V gene TRBV4-1 combines with J gene TRBJ2-7; D unresolved. Trimming took off 0 bases at V and 6 bases at J, with 6 bases between the two ends. The CDR3 runs 12 residues. Germline CDR1 and CDR2: MGHRA and YSYEKL. CDR3 amino acids: CASSQEAGEQYF. CDR3 DNA: TGCGCCAGCAGCCAAGAAGCCGGCGAGCAGTACTTC.

This clonotype occurred many times. The chain joins TRBV11-2 to TRBJ2-5; 14 bases are a match to TRBD2. The V gene's germline CDR1 is SGHAT and CDR2 FQNNGV. Trimming took 1 base from V and 2 from J; bases not matched to a gene: 12. The CDR3 consists of 20 residues. The CDR3 sequence is CASSLVPPGLAGGTQETQYF. The CDR3 nucleotides read TGTGCCAGCAGCTTAGTTCCCCCCGGACTAGCGGGAGGAACTCAAGAGACCCAGTACTTC.

This clonotype was counted a few times. The rearrangement links TRBV28 to TRBJ2-7, with D maybe TRBD1 (6 bases). The germline V gene encodes CDR1 MDHEN and CDR2 SYDVKM. The CDR3 is 14 residues long. Trimming stripped 2 bases from V and 3 bases from J, with 11 bases between. In DNA, the CDR3 is TGTGCCAGCAGTTTAAGGCAGGGGAACTACGAGCAGTACTTC. Translated, it gives CASSLRQGNYEQYF.

This clonotype appeared many times. The V and J genes are TRBV20-1 and TRBJ1-4, with 8 bases fitting TRBD1. V shed 0 bases, J shed 10 bases, and the junction held 10 bases outside the gene matches. Germline V lookup: CDR1 DFQATT, CDR2 SNEGSKA (reference sequence). This CDR3 spans 15 amino acids. The CDR3 DNA reads as TGCAGTGCTAGAGACCGGAGACAGGGGCGCGGAAAACTGTTTTTT. Its protein is CSARDRRQGRGKLFF.

This clonotype was observed many times. The rearrangement joins TRBV28 to TRBJ2-7; D is unresolved. The CDR3 is 11 amino acids. Germline V CDR1 and CDR2: MDHEN, SYDVKM. Trimming shortened V by 5 bases and J by 4 bases, and 6 bases separated the two germline ends. The CDR3 coding sequence is TGTGCCAGCAGTGAGTTGTACGAGCAGTACTTC. It yields the protein CASSELYEQYF.

The table lists this clonotype with many counts. CDR3 in DNA: TGCGCGGAGCGAGCGGGGGGCCATGGCTACACCTTC. Protein sequence: CAERAGGHGYTF. The rearrangement joins TRBV29-1 to TRBJ1-2, with D maybe TRBD1 (6 bases). Germline V gene lookup returns CDR1 SQVTM and CDR2 ANQGSEA. The CDR3 consists of 12 residues.

This clonotype was found many times. V and J are TRBV5-1 and TRBJ2-4, with D tentatively TRBD1 (6 bases). Trimming removed 3 bases at V and 13 bases at J, with 23 bases between. CDR3 length: 15 amino acids. Germline values: CDR1 SGHRS, CDR2 YFSETQ. The CDR3 here is CASSSGTGKGSRQYF. CDR3 DNA sequence: TGCGCCAGCAGCTCGGGCACAGGGAAGGGTAGTAGACAGTACTTC.

The table lists this clonotype with many counts. This chain joins TRBV28 and TRBJ1-1; D remains ambiguous. Germline V gene sequence: CDR1 MDHEN, CDR2 SYDVKM. CDR3 length: 14 residues. Trimming shortened V by 7 bases and J by 3 bases, and 15 bases separated the two germline ends. CDR3 region: CASIEPGRDTEAFF. The CDR3 DNA reads TGTGCCAGCATCGAGCCCGGGAGGGACACTGAAGCTTTCTTT.

The V call is TRBV12-3 or TRBV12-4, the J call TRBJ2-2; D remains ambiguous. This CDR3 has 11 residues. V lost 6 bases to trimming and J lost 8 bases, with 7 bases between them. This chain's CDR3 is CASSVSGELFF. The CDR3 bases are TGTGCCAGCAGCGTTTCGGGGGAGCTGTTTTTT.

This clonotype was counted many times. The chain employs TRBV12-3 or TRBV12-4 and TRBJ2-4; 9 bases agree with TRBD1. CDR3 length: 18 residues. The V and J ends lost 7 bases and 3 bases, in that order; junction bases with no gene match: 16. CDR3 sequence: CASNTDRGEGLGKNIQYF. CDR3 DNA: TGTGCCAGCAACACTGACAGGGGGGAAGGATTGGGCAAAAACATTCAGTACTTC.

This clonotype appeared many times. The genes are TRBV20-1 and TRBJ2-2; 12 nucleotides align to TRBD1. The J segment lost 3 bases and the V segment lost 4 bases, leaving 3 bases of the junction unmatched. Germline CDR1 reads DFQATT; CDR2 reads SNEGSKA (reference sequence). This CDR3 contains 15 residues. In DNA form, the CDR3 reads TGCAGTGCTACGGGACAGGGGGCGGACACCGGGGAGCTGTTTTTT. The encoded protein is CSATGQGADTGELFF.

This clonotype was detected ten times or more. In nucleotides, the CDR3 is TGCGCCAGCAGCTTGGAACCACAGAACACTGAAGCTTTCTTT. Translation: CASSLEPQNTEAFF. This rearrangement joins TRBV5-1 to TRBJ1-1; D is uncertain. CDR3 length: 14 amino acids. V dropped 0 bases and J dropped 1 base, with 7 bases sitting between them. The V gene's germline CDR1 is SGHRS and CDR2 YFSETQ.

In this sample, this clonotype turned up many times. The chain employs TRBV2 and TRBJ1-1; D is ambiguous. This CDR3 region has 14 residues. CDR1 SNHLY and CDR2 FYNNEI come from the germline V gene. The V end lost 2 bases, the J end lost 4 bases, and 11 bases lay between the germline ends. This CDR3 is CASSERLKGTEAFF. The CDR3 DNA reads TGTGCCAGCAGTGAACGACTTAAGGGCACTGAAGCTTTCTTT.

This clonotype showed up many times. V usage is TRBV12-3 or TRBV12-4 and J usage is TRBJ1-6; perhaps TRBD1 as D (5 bases). This CDR3 comprises 13 residues. The V end lost 7 bases, the J end lost 4 bases, and 8 bases lay between the germline ends. CDR3 amino acids: CASKGLYNSPLHF. The CDR3 bases are TGTGCCAGCAAGGGACTTTATAATTCACCCCTCCACTTT.

In its sample, this clonotype was seen many times. The chain links TRBV12-3 or TRBV12-4 to TRBJ1-1; D remains unclear. This CDR3 has 11 amino acids. The ends were cut back, 4 bases at V and 7 bases at J, with 7 bases in the middle. The CDR3 DNA is TGTGCCAGCAGTTCCAGAAGTGAAGCTTTCTTT. Its protein product is CASSSRSEAFF.

This clonotype was counted ten times or more. The chain uses TRBV5-1 and TRBJ1-1, with D possibly being TRBD1 (6 bases). Germline V CDR1 and CDR2: SGHRS, YFSETQ. This CDR3 is built from 16 residues. V was cut by 6 bases and J by 1 base, with 19 bases left in between. CDR3 amino acids: CASKDLGGRPNTEAFF. The CDR3 DNA sequence: TGCGCCAGCAAGGATCTGGGGGGCAGACCGAACACTGAAGCTTTCTTT.

This clonotype was seen repeatedly, ten times or more. This CDR3 is CAISRDPSNTEAFF. For the CDR3, the DNA is TGTGCCATCAGTAGGGACCCCTCGAACACTGAAGCTTTCTTT. The chain couples TRBV10-3 to TRBJ1-1, with D perhaps TRBD1 (5 bases). The CDR3 is made up of 14 amino acids. Between the trimmed V and J ends, which lost 5 bases and 1 base, there was a span of 11 bases. Per germline, CDR1 ENHRY and CDR2 SYGVKD.

At least ten counts were recorded for this clonotype. This chain connects TRBV5-1 to TRBJ2-1; no reliable D call. V lost 4 bases, J lost 7 bases, and 15 bases lay in between. The CDR3 totals 14 residues. CDR1 is SGHRS, CDR2 YFSETQ, per germline. The CDR3 DNA reads as TGCGCCAGCAGCATCGCGCTGGGTGGGAATGAGCAGTTCTTC. This gives the protein CASSIALGGNEQFF.

This clonotype has ten or more counts. The V call is TRBV20-1, the J call TRBJ1-2, with D possibly being TRBD1 (6 bases). The CDR3 has 13 residues. Trimming pared 5 bases from V and 8 bases from J, leaving 18 bases between. Germline assignment: CDR1 DFQATT and CDR2 SNEGSKA (reference sequence). The CDR3 sequence is CSAAQVQGRGYTF. The CDR3 DNA sequence: TGCAGTGCTGCCCAAGTACAGGGAAGAGGCTACACCTTC.

This clonotype appeared many times. The chain combines TRBV20-1 with TRBJ2-2, with D unclear. Trimming took off 5 bases at V and 1 base at J, with 8 bases between the two ends. The CDR3 has 13 residues. The V gene's germline CDR1 is DFQATT and CDR2 SNEGSKA (reference sequence). In nucleotides, the CDR3 is TGCAGTGCTCCTCCGCAGAACACCGGGGAGCTGTTTTTT. Translation gives CSAPPQNTGELFF.

This clonotype has ten or more counts. The CDR3 reads CASSVDGDGLYGYTF. The CDR3 bases are TGTGCCAGCAGCGTAGATGGGGACGGTCTCTATGGCTACACCTTC. V and J are TRBV9 and TRBJ1-2; tentatively, D is TRBD1 (5 bases). V was shortened by 0 bases and J by 4 bases, with 13 bases between the two germline ends. The CDR3 totals 15 residues. Germline lookup yields CDR1 SGDLS and CDR2 YYNGEE.

This clonotype was counted many times. The chain links TRBV5-6 to TRBJ2-3; D unclear. The CDR3 runs to 16 residues. Germline loops: CDR1 SGHDT, CDR2 YYEEEE. Trimming left V 0 bases short and J 3 bases short, with 14 bases between. The CDR3 loop reads CASSLVGSTGTDTQYF. The CDR3 nucleotides read TGTGCCAGCAGCTTGGTCGGGTCCACCGGGACAGATACGCAGTATTTT.

This clonotype was detected ten times or more. V usage is TRBV20-1 and J usage is TRBJ2-2, with D hard to call. This CDR3 has 13 residues. Germline loops: CDR1 DFQATT, CDR2 SNEGSKA (reference sequence). The V end lost 0 bases, the J end lost 6 bases, and 8 bases lay between the germline ends. In nucleotides, the CDR3 is TGCAGTGCTAGAGATTGGAGCGCCGGGGAGCTGTTTTTT. It codes for CSARDWSAGELFF.

This chain joins TRBV20-1 and TRBJ1-2; possibly TRBD1 for D (6 bases). The V gene lost 3 bases and the J gene lost 3 bases, with 14 bases spanning the gap. Germline CDR1 reads DFQATT; CDR2 reads SNEGSKA (reference sequence). This CDR3 region has 14 residues. The CDR3 DNA reads TGCAGTGCTAGGGAATGGGGGGGCGACTATGGCTACACCTTC. Protein: CSAREWGGDYGYTF.